This T cell receptor (beta chain) was recorded in a study of blood T cell repertoires in COVID-19. Across the study: T cells, B-cell-depleted T cells, or PBMCs provided the cDNA or gDNA that served as material.

V was clipped by 4 bases and J by 0 bases, with 13 bases between them. The CDR3 runs to 15 residues. CDR1 is MNHEY, CDR2 SMNVEV, per germline (reference sequence). The data were produced by immunoSEQ multiplex PCR, yet TCRdb's version contains in-frame clones alone and is incomplete. The repertoire has hundreds of thousands of clones, about 80% of them found once; the top ten carry around 9.1%. Material for sequencing was peripheral blood. The clonotype originates from a human donor in a cohort sampled during active COVID-19. The chain is built from TRBV27 and TRBJ2-7; TRBD1 is a possible D gene (6 bases). Here the CDR3 reads CASSYVGANSYEQYF. The CDR3 nucleotides read TGTGCCAGCAGTTATGTGGGGGCGAACTCCTACGAGCAGTACTTC.